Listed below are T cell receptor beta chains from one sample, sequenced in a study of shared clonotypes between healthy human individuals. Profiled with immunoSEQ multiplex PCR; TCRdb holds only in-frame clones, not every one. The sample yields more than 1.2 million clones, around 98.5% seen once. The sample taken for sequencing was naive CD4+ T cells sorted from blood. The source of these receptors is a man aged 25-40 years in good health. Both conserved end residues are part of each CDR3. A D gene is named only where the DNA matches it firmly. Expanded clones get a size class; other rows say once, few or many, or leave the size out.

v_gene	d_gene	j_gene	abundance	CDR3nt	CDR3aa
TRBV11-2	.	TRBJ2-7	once	TGTGCCAGCAGCTTAGATACGACCTCACTAGAGCAGTACTTC	CASSLDTTSLEQYF
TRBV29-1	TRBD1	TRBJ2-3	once	TGCAGCGGCCGGACAGGGTCAGATACGCAGTATTTT	CSGRTGSDTQYF
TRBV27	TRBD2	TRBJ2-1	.	TGTGCCAGCAGACCGAGAATTCACGGGACTAGCCTACCGAGCTCCTACAATGAGCAGTTCTTC	CASRPRIHGTSLPSSYNEQFF
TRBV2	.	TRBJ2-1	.	TGTGCCAGCAGTGATCAGGGAAGCAATGAGCAGTTCTTC	CASSDQGSNEQFF
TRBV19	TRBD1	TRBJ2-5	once	TGTGCCAGTAGTTCGAGGGACAGGGGGGTGACCCAGTACTTC	CASSSRDRGVTQYF
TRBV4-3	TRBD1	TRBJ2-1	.	TGCGCCAGCAGCCAGGACAGGGTTTTGGGGATAAATGAGCAGTTCTTC	CASSQDRVLGINEQFF
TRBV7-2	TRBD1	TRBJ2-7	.	TGTGCCAGCAGCTTCGGGACAGCCTCCTACGAGCAGTACTTC	CASSFGTASYEQYF
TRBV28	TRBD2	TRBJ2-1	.	TGTGCCAGCACCCGGTCCGGGACTAGCGGGAGGGCCTCGTTTGAGCAGTTCTTC	CASTRSGTSGRASFEQFF
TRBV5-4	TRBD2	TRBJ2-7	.	TGTGCCAGCAGCCGAAGACTAGCGGGCGACGAGCAGTACTTC	CASSRRLAGDEQYF
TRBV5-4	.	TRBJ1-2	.	TGTGCCAGCAGCTTGCCAACCATACAGGGAGCCGGAGGCTACACCTTC	CASSLPTIQGAGGYTF
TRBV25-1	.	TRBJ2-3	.	TGTGCCAGCAGTGAACGCCCAACGCCAACAGATACGCAGTATTTT	CASSERPTPTDTQYF
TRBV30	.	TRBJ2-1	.	TGTGCCTGGAGGGAGGGCCGGGTCAGTGAGCAGTTCTTC	CAWREGRVSEQFF
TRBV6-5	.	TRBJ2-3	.	TGTGCCAGCACCGTGAGCGGACCTAGCACAGATACGCAGTATTTT	CASTVSGPSTDTQYF
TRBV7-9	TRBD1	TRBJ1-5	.	TGTGCCAGCAGGGACGGGACAGCTGGGAATCAGCCCCAGCATTTT	CASRDGTAGNQPQHF
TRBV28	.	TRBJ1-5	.	TGTGCCAGCAGTGAACAGGGAGAGGAACAGCCCCAGCATTTT	CASSEQGEEQPQHF
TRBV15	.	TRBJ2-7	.	TGTGCCACCAGCAGAGAACTCTACGGCGAGCAGTACTTC	CATSRELYGEQYF
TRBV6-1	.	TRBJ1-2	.	TGTGCCAGCAACCGGGACGGAGCTAACTATGGCTACACCTTC	CASNRDGANYGYTF
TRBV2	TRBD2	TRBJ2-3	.	TGTGCCAGCAATGGACTAGCGGGAGGGCCTACGCAGTATTTT	CASNGLAGGPTQYF
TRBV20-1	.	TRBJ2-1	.	TGCAGTGCTCCAAGTCTTGGTGAGCAGTTCTTC	CSAPSLGEQFF
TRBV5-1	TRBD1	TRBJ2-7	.	TGCGCCAGCAGCTTGGCCCGGGACAGGGGATACGAGCAGTACTTC	CASSLARDRGYEQYF
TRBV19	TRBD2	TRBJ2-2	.	TGTGCCAGTACCCCCCTGGGGCTAGCGGGAGCGGACCGGGAGCTGTTTTTT	CASTPLGLAGADRELFF
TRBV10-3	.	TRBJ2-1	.	TGTGCCACACGGACCGGCCCGAGGGGCGATGAGCAGTTCTTC	CATRTGPRGDEQFF
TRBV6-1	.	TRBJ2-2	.	TGTGCCAGCAGTGAAAACCCTACGGGGGCCCGGGAGCTGTTTTTT	CASSENPTGARELFF
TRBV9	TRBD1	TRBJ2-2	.	TGTGCCAGCAGCGTTGGGACAGGGCGCGGCACCGGGGAGCTGTTTTTT	CASSVGTGRGTGELFF
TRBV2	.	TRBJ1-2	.	TGTGCCAGCAAGGGCAGCCTCTATGGCTACACCTTC	CASKGSLYGYTF
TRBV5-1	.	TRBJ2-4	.	TGCGCCAGCAGCAGGGTGTACGACTTC	CASSRVYDF
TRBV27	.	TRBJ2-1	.	TGTGCCAGCAGTTTATTTGGCCCGGGCGGGGACAGCTACAATGAGCAGTTCTTC	CASSLFGPGGDSYNEQFF
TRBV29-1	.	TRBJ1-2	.	TGCAGCGTTGAGCTGGGGGGTAACTATGGCTACACCTTC	CSVELGGNYGYTF
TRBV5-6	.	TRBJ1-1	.	TGTGCCAGCAGCCCTGGACCTCCCACTGGAGGGCAAATGAACACTGAAGCTTTCTTT	CASSPGPPTGGQMNTEAFF
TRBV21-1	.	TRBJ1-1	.	TGTGCCAGCAGCAAAGGAGGTGAGAACACTGAAGCTTTCTTT	CASSKGGENTEAFF
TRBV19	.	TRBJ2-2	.	TGTGCCAGTAGTATAGAACTCAGGTCCGGGGAGCTGTTTTTT	CASSIELRSGELFF
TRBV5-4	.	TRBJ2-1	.	TGTGCCAGCAGCGGTCACGGGGGTGGGCAGGGGACGGGAGGTGGGAATGAGCAGTTCTTC	CASSGHGGGQGTGGGNEQFF
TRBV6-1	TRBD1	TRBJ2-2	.	TGTGCCAGCAGGGGGACAGGGAGGTTGGGGGAGCTGTTTTTT	CASRGTGRLGELFF